This T cell receptor beta chain comes out of a study of beta chain features in type 1 diabetes (dated by TCRdb to 2017 to 2018). Turning to the overall study: Mean age, gender distribution, total cell number and subset yield did not differ between patients and healthy donors. Across all samples, approximately 98,000,000 sorted cells were examined, and cell number per subset correlated strongly with RNA yield. The study compared the TCRB repertoires of sorted circulating CD4+ T cell subsets in recently diagnosed type 1 diabetes patients with those in matched healthy donors. Whereas all 30 or so donors provided naive and central memory subsets, regulatory and stem cell-like memory subsets were isolated from just 8 patients and about 8 healthy donors.

Findings and caveats that apply to the study as a whole: HLA sub-analyses involved small numbers of individuals, so any influence of HLA type on TCRB rearrangement remained unresolved. Naive, central memory and regulatory TCRB repertoires appeared more similar among patients than among healthy donors. PCR may preferentially amplify shorter templates, but because patient and control samples were amplified and corrected together, any resulting skew would affect both groups equally. At VDJ recombination sites, patients with type 1 diabetes made fewer insertions and deleted more nucleotides, a pattern implying thymic rearrangement abnormalities. Because cDNA was sequenced instead of genomic DNA, highly expressing activated cells could be over-represented, though the groups showed no difference in activation or CD3 levels. A moderate but significant shortening of TCRB CDR3 length was observed in type 1 diabetes patients in all four CD4+ subsets.

Each donor gave one peripheral blood draw, averaging approximately 0.11 L, which was collected into heparinised tubes. Using a panel that included CD45RO, CCR7, CD25, CD127, CD95 and CD27, naive, central memory, regulatory and stem cell-like memory CD4+ T cells were sorted on a BD FACSAria II. A purity above 98% was achieved for all sorted populations. PBMCs were isolated right away by Lymphoprep density gradient centrifugation and were stained directly, without culture. So that batch effects would be minimized, each experiment stained and sorted samples in pairs, pairing one healthy donor with one patient. The entire amount of isolated RNA was reverse transcribed using the High Capacity cDNA Reverse Transcription Kit, so the sequenced TCRB transcripts were expressed ones. Deep immunoSEQ sequencing was performed on naive, central memory and regulatory T cell samples, with an average of about 3.57 million total reads per sample. After sorted cells were lysed in RLT buffer, RNA was extracted with DNase-treated RNeasy Micro or Mini kits, with the choice depending on cell number. To prevent cross-contamination, every cell subset was processed on its own, while patient and healthy donor samples were processed together. Using the immunoSEQ multiplex PCR, TCRB sequences were amplified from cDNA into 87-bp fragments spanning the CDR3 region. Amplicons were sequenced on the Illumina HiSeq platform. The published analysis was carried out like this. PCR bias was corrected computationally using synthetic template baselines, and reads within Hamming distance 2 were collapsed, with unmergeable singletons discarded. Reads were aligned to IMGT to assign V, D and J genes, CDR3 length, and insertions or deletions at six rearrangement sites. Within each subset, clonotype counts were normalized to sorted cell number, and only after that were true diversity and Gini coefficients computed with the tcR R package. The overlap coefficient, calculated on TCRB nucleotide sequences, was used to quantify repertoire sharing. Out-of-frame TCRB sequences from naive cells were analyzed as a proxy for the pre-selection repertoire. TCRdb stores this immuneACCESS table with in-frame sequences only. Part of the clones is absent; in the studies checked, under half of the shortfall reflects unresolved V genes, and no reason is known for the rest. V and J calls plus clone size are reproduced from that table; the DNA served to infer D and trimming. The sample yields 850,000 to 900,000 clones; roughly a sixth were counted once. 0.02% to 0.025% of the sample belongs to the ten largest clones.

This clone was seen a handful of times. Its antigen target is currently unknown. Base quality data are lacking; no much larger clone is found one base away. CDR1 SGHTA and CDR2 FQGNSA are derived from the germline V gene. Including the terminal cysteine and phenylalanine, the CDR3 comprises 13 residues. Just CDR3 DNA is preserved here, 39 bases in frame from base 1. The V end gives up 6 bases and the J end 6 bases, leaving 4 bases in the junction not matched to a gene. This chain joins TRBV7-2 to TRBJ2-1; 8 nucleotides in the junction match TRBD2. The sequence was obtained from a woman aged 18-29 years in good health. The sample taken for sequencing was naive CD4+ T cells from blood. The cell subset or site label here, explained by the study, means: true naive CD4+ T cells. The bases are TGTGCCAGCAGTAGCGGGATCCGCAATGAGCAGTTCTTC. Translated, it reads CASSSGIRNEQFF.